This entry lists 2 T cell receptor beta chains sequenced from one sample in a study of blood T cell repertoires in COVID-19. TCRdb's table, derived via immunoSEQ multiplex PCR, lists solely in-frame clones and lacks some. This sample has a few hundred thousand clones; more than 90% occur once, and the top ten carry 2% to 3%. The source material was peripheral blood. These receptors all come from a young adult with COVID-19, enrolled during active disease.

This clone was recorded once. The chain recombines TRBV5-4 with TRBJ2-3; 7 bases are shared with TRBD1. V gave up 4 bases and J gave up 0 bases; unmatched junction bases: 8. Germline V lookup: CDR1 SGHNT, CDR2 YYREEE (reference sequence). This CDR3 is 16 amino acids long. The DNA for the CDR3 is TGTGCCAGCAGCCAGGGGGTGGGCCTTAGCACAGATACGCAGTATTTT. Translating gives CASSQGVGLSTDTQYF. Full variable domain (remainder filled in from reference TRBV5-4 and TRBJ2-3): ETGVTQSPTHLIKTRGQQVTLRCSSQSGHNTVSWYQQALGQGPQFIFQYYREEENGRGNFPPRFSGLQFPNYSSELNVNALELDDSALYLCASSQGVGLSTDTQYFGPGTRLTVL.

This clone was seen only once. The chain carries TRBV3-1 (or the pseudogene TRBV3-2) and TRBJ2-5; TRBD2 matches 7 bases. Germline CDR1 LGHDT, CDR2 YNNKEL (reference sequence). The CDR3 totals 17 residues. The J segment lost 0 bases and the V segment lost 8 bases, leaving 15 bases of the junction unmatched. CDR3 amino acids: CASPRAGESLYQETQYF. The DNA of the CDR3 is TGTGCCAGCCCCCGGGCGGGAGAATCCCTTTACCAAGAGACCCAGTACTTC.